The T cell receptor (beta chain) described here comes from a study of cytomegalovirus exposure and HLA in healthy donors. Across the whole study: Earlier results showed 117 million unique TCR beta sequences derived from roughly 180 million T cells. Study outcomes and limitations: According to an earlier analysis, most TCR beta V segments yielded productive rearrangements about 87% or about 30% of the time. Later examination showed HLA-associated TCR beta chains had greater clonal expansion than equally common others. Later analysis demonstrated an association between a missense DCLRE1C variant and TCR beta V- and J-gene trimming.

The CDR3 runs 15 residues. The PCR employed 60 Vbeta primers together with 13 Jbeta primers. Sequencing was performed with immunoSEQ multiplex PCR; in TCRdb, only in-frame clones are kept and a portion is missing. Of over 120,000 clones in the sample, around four fifths were seen once. As for this clone: Its antigen is unidentified.

This chain connects TRBV21-1 to TRBJ1-5; the D call in the table, TRBD1, was not verified against the DNA. TRBV21-1 is shown as a pseudogene. The sequenced sample consisted of PBMCs. The source is a woman aged 60-70 years in good health and CMV-seropositive. CDR3 residues: CASSPPGRGTQPQHF. CDR3 DNA sequence: TGTGCCAGCAGCCCCCCTGGCAGGGGAACTCAGCCCCAGCATTTT.